Sequencing of this TCR beta chain was carried out in a study of control samples from healthy donors and cancer patients. The CDR3 covers 13 residues. The V gene's germline CDR1 is MNHEY and CDR2 SVGAGI. V was cut by 7 bases and J by 1 base, with 10 bases left in between. The data were produced by immunoSEQ multiplex PCR, yet TCRdb's version contains in-frame clones alone and is incomplete. Among 170,000 or so clones, about 90% were seen once, and the ten largest hold 1.4%. The source of this sequence is a woman between 45 and 60 years old in good health. Sequenced sample: blood. The V gene is TRBV6-5, the J gene TRBJ1-1; no firm D call. The CDR3 coding sequence is TGTGCCAGCATTTGGACGGCGAACACTGAAGCTTTCTTT. It is translated as CASIWTANTEAFF.